One sample yielded the 18 T cell receptor beta chains listed below, sequenced in a study of cytomegalovirus exposure and HLA in healthy donors. The PCR made use of 60 Vbeta and 13 Jbeta primers. The method was immunoSEQ multiplex PCR; TCRdb's version includes in-frame clones alone and lacks a portion of them. The table has over 130,000 clones, roughly three fifths seen once. The sample taken for sequencing was PBMCs. These receptors all stem from a male donor in good health and CMV-seronegative.

Only a few counts were recorded for this clone. The rearrangement links TRBV30 to TRBJ2-1; 8 bases map to TRBD2. The CDR3 runs 13 residues. Germline V gene lookup returns CDR1 GTSNPN and CDR2 SVGIG (reference sequence). The junction had 3 bases not matched to a gene; V was cut back by 1 base and J by 7 bases. CDR3 region: CAWSAQRGNEQFF. The CDR3 DNA reads as TGTGCCTGGAGTGCTCAGCGGGGGAATGAGCAGTTCTTC.

There are a few counts of this clone. The chain recombines TRBV11-1 with TRBJ2-7; D possibly corresponds to TRBD2 (6 bases). Germline V gene lookup returns CDR1 SGHAT and CDR2 FQDESV (reference sequence). The V and J ends lost 5 bases and 5 bases respectively, with 10 bases between them. The CDR3 loop spans 12 amino acids. CDR3 DNA: TGTGCCAGCAGCCCATTAGCGGACGAGCAGTACTTC. Amino acids: CASSPLADEQYF.

The V call is TRBV7-2, the J call TRBJ2-3; TRBD2 aligns across 7 bases. Germline CDR1 reads SGHTA; CDR2 reads FQGNSA. V lost 3 bases to trimming and J lost 1 base; unmatched junction nucleotides: 1. CDR3 size: 14 residues. The CDR3 is CASSFTSGTDTQYF. For the CDR3, the DNA is TGTGCCAGCAGCTTTACTAGCGGCACAGATACGCAGTATTTT.

The gene calls are TRBV28 and TRBJ1-2; 7 bases match TRBD1. J gave up 3 bases and V 7 bases, and 14 bases lay outside the gene matches. The CDR3 length is 16 residues. Germline CDR1 is MDHEN and CDR2 is SYDVKM. CDR3 sequence: CASTRMEAGGYYGYTF. CDR3 coding DNA: TGTGCCAGCACCCGGATGGAAGCAGGGGGGTACTATGGCTACACCTTC.

V is TRBV25-1 and J is TRBJ2-7; D gene unclear. Trimming removed 3 bases at V and 2 bases at J, with 11 bases between. In germline, CDR1 is MGHDK, CDR2 SYGVNS. This CDR3 spans 14 amino acids. The CDR3 reads CASSDSIPPYEQYF. DNA for the CDR3: TGTGCCAGCAGTGATAGTATTCCGCCCTACGAGCAGTACTTC.

This clone has just one count. The J gene is TRBJ1-2, the V gene TRBV5-5; TRBD1 matches at 10 bases. Germline V gene data show CDR1 as SGHKS and CDR2 as YYEKEE (reference sequence). The CDR3 contains 14 residues. Trimming removed 4 bases from V and 4 bases from J; junction bases left unmatched: 4. The CDR3 DNA follows: TGTGCCAGCAGCCGCGGGACAGGGGTCTATGGCTACACCTTC. Translating it yields CASSRGTGVYGYTF.

The chain is built from TRBV7-2 and TRBJ1-5, with a tentative D call TRBD1 (5 bases). The CDR3 runs to 15 residues. Deletions cut 5 bases from V and 1 base from J, with 12 bases between. Germline CDR1 reads SGHTA; CDR2 reads FQGNSA. The CDR3 sequence: CASSPWGPSNQPQHF. The CDR3, as DNA: TGTGCCAGCAGCCCCTGGGGCCCCAGCAATCAGCCCCAGCATTTT. The complete variable domain, with remaining parts taken from reference TRBV7-2 and TRBJ1-5, reads GAGVSQSPSNKVTEKGKDVELRCDPISGHTALYWYRQSLGQGLEFLIYFQGNSAPDKSGLPSDRFSAERTGGSVSTLTIQRTQQEDSAVYLCASSPWGPSNQPQHFGDGTRLSIL.

Turning to this clone: The sample carries other DNA sequences with the same CDR3. The rearrangement uses TRBV6-5 and TRBJ1-3; D is possibly TRBD1 (5 bases). The V and J ends lost 6 bases and 0 bases respectively, with 12 bases between them. Germline V gene lookup returns CDR1 MNHEY and CDR2 SVGAGI. The CDR3 has 15 amino acids. The CDR3 sequence is CASRRDSDSGNTIYF. The CDR3 nucleotides are TGTGCCAGCAGGCGGGACTCCGACTCTGGAAACACCATATATTTT.

Here the CDR3 reads CASSPGQGPFAEAFF. DNA of the CDR3: TGTGCCAGCAGCCCGGGCCAGGGCCCTTTTGCTGAAGCTTTCTTT. This rearrangement joins TRBV5-4 to TRBJ1-1; D possibly corresponds to TRBD1 (5 bases). Germline CDR1 and CDR2: SGHNT and YYREEE (reference sequence). The CDR3 runs to 15 residues. Deletions cut 4 bases from V and 6 bases from J, with 19 bases between.

V gene TRBV19 combines with J gene TRBJ1-1; unclear D gene. CDR1 is LNHDA and CDR2 is SQIVND in the germline V gene (reference sequence). V lost 8 bases, J lost 2 bases, and 15 bases lay in between. This CDR3 has 14 residues. The CDR3, as DNA: TGTGCCAGTGGATTACCGGGTCTAAACACTGAAGCTTTCTTT. Protein: CASGLPGLNTEAFF. The whole variable domain, remainder taken from reference TRBV19 and TRBJ1-1, is DGGITQSPKYLFRKEGQNVTLSCEQNLNHDAMYWYRQDPGQGLRLIYYSQIVNDFQKGDIAEGYSVSREKKESFPLTVTSAQKNPTAFYLCASGLPGLNTEAFFGQGTRLTVV.

The chain recombines TRBV6-1 with TRBJ1-2; TRBD1 agrees at 8 bases. The ends lost 5 bases at V and 7 bases at J; junction bases unmatched: 6. Per germline, CDR1 MNHNS and CDR2 SASEGT. This CDR3 is 13 amino acids long. CDR3 amino acids: CASSSTGDAGYTF. CDR3 DNA sequence: TGTGCCAGCAGTTCGACAGGGGATGCTGGCTACACCTTC.

This clone was found once. This chain connects TRBV5-8 to TRBJ1-2; D is perhaps TRBD1 (5 bases). CDR1 and CDR2 (germline): SGHTS, YDEGEE. The length of the CDR3 is 16 residues. Deletions cut 0 bases from V and 9 bases from J, with 21 bases between. CDR3 amino acids: CASSLVTDPLGSRYTF. The CDR3 DNA follows: TGTGCCAGCAGCTTGGTGACAGATCCCCTCGGAAGTCGCTACACCTTC.

This rearrangement joins TRBV7-9 to TRBJ1-2; 7 nucleotides line up with TRBD1. This CDR3 has 13 amino acids. The junction had 2 bases not matched to a gene; V was cut back by 1 base and J by 6 bases. The germline gives CDR1 SEHNR, CDR2 FQNEAQ (reference sequence). The DNA of the CDR3 is TGTGCCAGCAGCTTAGACAGGGGAGATGGCTACACCTTC. Protein: CASSLDRGDGYTF.

The chain has TRBV7-9 and TRBJ1-5; D might be TRBD1 (5 bases). There are 18 residues in the CDR3. V shed 5 bases and J shed 1 base, with 21 bases lying between them. CDR1 is SEHNR, CDR2 FQNEAQ, per germline (reference sequence). CDR3 sequence (DNA): TGTGCCAGCAGCCTCGCCCCCCTTAGATCAGGGAGCAATCAGCCCCAGCATTTT. Its protein product is CASSLAPLRSGSNQPQHF.

The sample holds a few counts of this clone. The gene calls are TRBV7-3 and TRBJ1-1, with D unresolved. Trimming took 3 bases from V and 1 from J, leaving 6 bases between them. The germline V gene has CDR1 SGHTA and CDR2 FQGTGA. This CDR3 has 13 residues. CDR3 region: CASSFNWNTEAFF. CDR3 coding DNA: TGTGCCAGCAGCTTTAACTGGAACACTGAAGCTTTCTTT.

The chain couples TRBV27 to TRBJ2-1; 10 nucleotides line up with TRBD2. The CDR3 spans 18 residues. V lost 6 bases to trimming and J lost 7 bases; unmatched junction nucleotides: 18. Per the germline V gene, CDR1 is MNHEY and CDR2 is SMNVEV (reference sequence). CDR3 amino acids: CASRLSPLAGGPLNEQFF. The DNA of the CDR3 is TGTGCCAGCAGATTGTCCCCCTTAGCGGGGGGTCCCCTGAATGAGCAGTTCTTC.

The chain combines TRBV7-2 with TRBJ1-2; D may be TRBD1 (5 bases). The CDR3 sequence is 15 residues long. The V gene lost 1 base and the J gene lost 6 bases, with 15 bases spanning the gap. Germline lookup yields CDR1 SGHTA and CDR2 FQGNSA. CDR3 amino acids: CASSLDRQSYDGYTF. The DNA for the CDR3 is TGTGCCAGCAGCTTAGATAGACAGAGCTATGATGGCTACACCTTC.

The chain couples TRBV2 to TRBJ2-7; D perhaps matches TRBD2 (5 bases). Germline loops: CDR1 SNHLY, CDR2 FYNNEI. The CDR3 covers 13 residues. V was trimmed by 7 bases and J by 0 bases, leaving 10 bases between them. Here the CDR3 DNA reads TGTGCCAGCACAAGGGAGATCTCCTACGAGCAGTACTTC. Protein: CASTREISYEQYF. Based on the CDR3 plus reference TRBV2 and TRBJ2-7, the full variable domain is EPEVTQTPSHQVTQMGQEVILRCVPISNHLYFYWYRQILGQKVEFLVSFYNNEISEKSEIFDDQFSVERPDGSNFTLKIRSTKLEDSAMYFCASTREISYEQYFGPGTRLTVT.